Following are 28 T cell receptor beta chains from one sample sequenced in a study of blood T cell repertoires in COVID-19. Sequencing was performed with immunoSEQ multiplex PCR; in TCRdb, only in-frame clones are kept and a portion is missing. The sample includes 200,000 or so clones, 85% to 90% of them seen just once. The sample consisted of peripheral blood. These receptors were obtained from a woman in her 70s with acute or convalescent COVID-19.

This clone was seen a single time. V is TRBV19 and J is TRBJ2-6; 7 bases match TRBD2. CDR1 and CDR2 from the germline V gene are LNHDA and SQIVND (reference sequence). The V and J ends lost 4 bases and 0 bases, in that order; junction bases with no gene match: 9. CDR3 length equals 18 residues. CDR3 in DNA: TGTGCCAGTAGTACTTCTGCGGGAGCAGTCTCTGGGGCCAACGTCCTGACTTTC. This translates into CASSTSAGAVSGANVLTF.

The V and J genes are TRBV24-1 and TRBJ2-3; tentatively, D is TRBD2 (6 bases). Germline V lookup: CDR1 KGHDR, CDR2 SFDVKD. V was clipped by 3 bases and J by 4 bases, with 13 bases between them. The CDR3 has 15 residues. The CDR3: CATSDAPGVADTQYF. In nucleotides, the CDR3 is TGTGCCACCAGTGATGCCCCGGGGGTTGCAGATACGCAGTATTTT.

V and J are TRBV3-1 (or the pseudogene TRBV3-2) and TRBJ1-2; 7 bases fit TRBD1. Losses at the gene ends were 6 bases for V and 5 bases for J; bases not matched to a gene: 12. Germline assignment: CDR1 LGHDT and CDR2 YNNKEL (reference sequence). The CDR3 extends over 15 amino acids. The CDR3, as DNA: TGTGCCAGCAGGCCACCCTACACAGGGGATTATGGCTACACCTTC. Protein: CASRPPYTGDYGYTF.

This clone was seen a single time. The rearrangement joins TRBV10-3 to TRBJ1-3, with 7 bases that match TRBD1. V lost 11 bases and J lost 5; bases outside the gene matches: 15. CDR3 length equals 15 residues. Germline CDR1 ENHRY, CDR2 SYGVKD. The CDR3 DNA sequence: TGTGCCTCCCGATCACCCGGGACAGAAAGAAACACCATATATTTT. This translates into CASRSPGTERNTIYF.

This rearrangement joins TRBV6-2 or TRBV6-3 to TRBJ1-1; no reliable D call. V lost 5 bases, J lost 0 bases, and 13 bases lay in between. The CDR3 covers 15 residues. Germline loops: CDR1 MNHEY, CDR2 SVGEGT. The CDR3 protein is CASSTPSLMNTEAFF. The CDR3, as DNA: TGTGCCAGCAGTACTCCGTCCCTGATGAACACTGAAGCTTTCTTT.

The rearrangement joins TRBV6-5 to TRBJ1-2; D remains unclear. The germline V gene encodes CDR1 MNHEY and CDR2 SVGAGI. V lost 0 bases and J lost 4, with 9 bases in between. This CDR3 has 14 amino acids. The CDR3 reads CASSYSREGYGYTF. The CDR3 DNA follows: TGTGCCAGCAGTTACTCGCGGGAAGGCTATGGCTACACCTTC.

The V gene is TRBV28, the J gene TRBJ1-2; the D is unclear. V was shortened by 4 bases and J by 4 bases, with 13 bases between the two germline ends. CDR3 length equals 14 residues. Germline V CDR1 and CDR2: MDHEN, SYDVKM. CDR3 sequence reads: CASSYTKGVYGYTF. CDR3 bases: TGTGCCAGCAGTTACACGAAGGGAGTCTATGGCTACACCTTC.

This chain links TRBV21-1 with TRBJ2-1; TRBD2, as called in the table, went unchecked against the DNA. TRBV21-1 is tagged as a pseudogene. The CDR3 extends over 13 amino acids. The CDR3, as DNA: TGTGCCAGCCCTAGGACTCCCGCCAGTGAGCAGTTCTTC. It yields the protein CASPRTPASEQFF.

V and J are TRBV6-1 and TRBJ1-5; D is uncertain. Trimming cost V 4 bases and J 4 bases, with 14 bases left between them. CDR1 and CDR2 from the germline V gene are MNHNS and SASEGT. This CDR3 contains 15 residues. The CDR3 loop is CASSGASSGNQPQHF. Here the CDR3 DNA reads TGTGCCAGCAGTGGAGCGTCGTCGGGGAATCAGCCCCAGCATTTT.

This clone has only a few counts. This chain links TRBV13 with TRBJ1-2; 11 positions match TRBD1. V lost 3 bases and J lost 8; bases outside the gene matches: 2. This CDR3 is built from 13 residues. Germline assignment: CDR1 PRHDT and CDR2 FYEKMQ (reference sequence). CDR3: CASSLDRGPGYTF. The CDR3, as DNA: TGTGCCAGCAGCTTGGACAGGGGGCCGGGCTACACCTTC.

J is TRBJ2-2 and V is TRBV5-1, with 12 bases identical to TRBD2. The CDR3 sequence is 18 residues long. With V trimmed by 2 bases and J by 1 base, 6 bases remained unmatched. Germline assignment: CDR1 SGHRS and CDR2 YFSETQ. In DNA form, the CDR3 reads TGCGCCAGCAGCTTCGGACTAGCGGGGCTACTGAACACCGGGGAGCTGTTTTTT. This encodes CASSFGLAGLLNTGELFF.

This chain connects TRBV7-2 to TRBJ2-3; TRBD1 matches at 8 bases. Germline CDR1 is SGHTA and CDR2 is FQGNSA. V lost 5 bases to trimming and J lost 2 bases; unmatched junction nucleotides: 12. This CDR3 region has 17 residues. CDR3 sequence (DNA): TGTGCCAGCAGCCCGCGACAGGGGCGAGGTTTCACAGATACGCAGTATTTT. Translation gives CASSPRQGRGFTDTQYF.

The J gene is TRBJ2-3, the V gene TRBV5-8, with 15 bases aligning to TRBD2. The CDR3 runs to 17 residues. Germline CDR1 and CDR2: SGHTS and YDEGEE. The J segment lost 2 bases and the V segment lost 4 bases, leaving 5 bases of the junction unmatched. The CDR3 sequence: CASSLRTSGGATDTQYF. CDR3 nucleotides: TGTGCCAGCAGCCTGCGGACTAGCGGGGGGGCCACAGATACGCAGTATTTT. The full variable domain, in which reference TRBV5-8 and TRBJ2-3 provide the parts outside the CDR3, is EAGVTQSPTHLIKTRGQQATLRCSPISGHTSVYWYQQALGLGLQFLLWYDEGEERNRGNFPPRFSGRQFPNYSSELNVNALELEDSALYLCASSLRTSGGATDTQYFGPGTRLTVL.

The V call is TRBV18, the J call TRBJ1-1; unclear D gene. This CDR3 spans 14 amino acids. Germline CDR1 KGHSH, CDR2 LQKENI. Trimming left V 3 bases short and J 2 bases short, with 10 bases between. This chain's CDR3 is CASSPQQFNTEAFF. DNA for the CDR3: TGTGCCAGCTCACCCCAACAGTTTAACACTGAAGCTTTCTTT.

The rearrangement links TRBV27 to TRBJ2-7; tentatively, D is TRBD2 (5 bases). V was trimmed by 0 bases and J by 5 bases, leaving 8 bases between them. The CDR3 runs to 13 residues. Germline CDR1 is MNHEY and CDR2 is SMNVEV (reference sequence). The CDR3 reads CASSLSKTNEQYF. The CDR3 DNA follows: TGTGCCAGCAGTTTATCGAAGACTAACGAGCAGTACTTC.

The chain has TRBV6-4 and TRBJ1-1, with 9 bases aligning to TRBD1. Looked up from germline, CDR1 is MRHNA and CDR2 is SNTAGT. J lost 5 bases, V lost 2 bases, and 9 bases had no gene match. CDR3 length: 16 amino acids. The CDR3 DNA sequence: TGTGCCAGCAGTGACCTTCCCCTACAGGGGGCTACTGAAGCTTTCTTT. This sequence encodes CASSDLPLQGATEAFF.

This clone was seen only a few times. V and J are TRBV14 and TRBJ2-2, with D possibly TRBD1 on 6 matching bases. CDR3 length equals 15 residues. Germline CDR1 is SGHDN and CDR2 is FVKESK. V was clipped by 4 bases and J by 3 bases, with 12 bases between them. The chain's CDR3 is CASSRVRTDTGELFF. Written as DNA, the CDR3 is TGTGCCAGCAGCCGCGTGCGGACAGACACCGGGGAGCTGTTTTTT.

This clone was seen a handful of times. The V and J genes are TRBV9 and TRBJ2-4, with TRBD1 matching 8 bases. Germline lookup yields CDR1 SGDLS and CDR2 YYNGEE. This CDR3 spans 19 amino acids. The V segment lost 4 bases and the J segment 0 bases; nucleotides outside the gene matches: 15. The CDR3 DNA follows: TGTGCCAGCAGCCTGAGAGCGGCAGGGGGCGAGAGAGCCAAAAACATTCAGTACTTC. As protein: CASSLRAAGGERAKNIQYF.

The chain uses TRBV6-1 and TRBJ1-1, with 7 bases fitting TRBD1. There are 14 residues in the CDR3. The junction had 3 bases not matched to a gene; V was cut back by 1 base and J by 4 bases. Germline V CDR1 and CDR2: MNHNS, SASEGT. Here the CDR3 reads CASSEEGARTEAFF. The CDR3 DNA reads TGTGCCAGCAGTGAAGAGGGGGCGCGCACTGAAGCTTTCTTT.

The genes are TRBV5-1 and TRBJ2-5; D is possibly TRBD1 (6 bases). Germline assignment: CDR1 SGHRS and CDR2 YFSETQ. The V and J ends lost 0 bases and 5 bases respectively, with 11 bases between them. The CDR3 runs 14 residues. The CDR3 protein is CASSLGHREETQYF. The CDR3 coding sequence is TGCGCCAGCAGCTTGGGACACAGGGAGGAGACCCAGTACTTC.

The chain couples TRBV2 to TRBJ1-2; 8 bases align to TRBD1. J was trimmed by 5 bases and V by 4 bases; bases with no gene match: 6. The CDR3 totals 14 residues. CDR1 SNHLY and CDR2 FYNNEI come from the germline V gene. The CDR3 here is CASSAGTGLYGYTF. CDR3 coding DNA: TGTGCCAGCAGTGCGGGGACAGGCTTGTATGGCTACACCTTC.

Notes on this clone: Its ends do not fully match the called genes, so a read error is possible. The chain is built from TRBV2 and TRBJ2-3; no reliable D call. The length of the CDR3 is 10 residues. The V gene's germline CDR1 is SNHLY and CDR2 FYNNEI. CDR3 region: CASIAGPHNF. The CDR3 DNA follows: TGTGCCAGCATAGCCGGTCCTCACAATTTT.

The rearrangement joins TRBV9 to TRBJ2-1; D call uncertain. The V end was cut by 0 bases, the J end by 5 bases, with 12 bases between. Germline CDR1 SGDLS, CDR2 YYNGEE. CDR3 length: 15 residues. The CDR3 protein is CASSVGRLSNNEQFF. In DNA, the CDR3 is TGTGCCAGCAGCGTAGGAAGACTTTCTAACAATGAGCAGTTCTTC.

This sequence joins TRBV7-9 and TRBJ1-5; 8 bases map to TRBD1. The CDR3 is 15 residues long. The ends lost 4 bases at V and 8 bases at J; junction bases unmatched: 10. Germline V gene data show CDR1 as SEHNR and CDR2 as FQNEAQ (reference sequence). For the CDR3, the DNA is TGTGCCAGCAGCTCCGGGACAGGAGGTATTGAGCCCCAGCATTTT. It encodes CASSSGTGGIEPQHF.

The V call is TRBV5-1, the J call TRBJ1-1; the D gene is possibly TRBD1 (5 bases). CDR1 is SGHRS and CDR2 is YFSETQ in the germline V gene. CDR3 length: 14 residues. V was trimmed by 1 base and J by 3 bases, leaving 10 bases between them. CDR3 sequence: CASSLKGRDTEAFF. The CDR3 coding sequence is TGCGCCAGCAGCTTGAAGGGGCGCGACACTGAAGCTTTCTTT.

This rearrangement joins TRBV6-6 to TRBJ1-3; TRBD1 matches 8 bases. The CDR3 totals 14 residues. With V trimmed by 5 bases and J by 6 bases, 6 bases remained unmatched. Germline V gene lookup returns CDR1 MNHNY and CDR2 SVGAGI (reference sequence). The CDR3 here is CASSLGQGLNTIYF. The DNA of the CDR3 is TGTGCCAGCAGTCTAGGACAGGGACTAAACACCATATATTTT.

The chain joins TRBV5-6 to TRBJ2-6; no clear D. CDR3 size: 17 residues. The V end was cut by 7 bases, the J end by 5 bases, with 22 bases between. Germline-derived CDR1 and CDR2 are SGHDT and YYEEEE. The CDR3 DNA follows: TGTGCCAGCTGGGTTGACAATAGTCAAAGTCGGGCCAACGTCCTGACTTTC. The encoded protein is CASWVDNSQSRANVLTF.

The V call is TRBV20-1, the J call TRBJ2-3; the D is unclear. Trimming took 4 bases from V and 7 from J, leaving 9 bases between them. CDR1 and CDR2 (germline): DFQATT, SNEGSKA (reference sequence). CDR3 size: 11 residues. The CDR3, as DNA: TGCAGTGCTATCCTAAGAAATACGCAGTATTTT. It encodes CSAILRNTQYF.